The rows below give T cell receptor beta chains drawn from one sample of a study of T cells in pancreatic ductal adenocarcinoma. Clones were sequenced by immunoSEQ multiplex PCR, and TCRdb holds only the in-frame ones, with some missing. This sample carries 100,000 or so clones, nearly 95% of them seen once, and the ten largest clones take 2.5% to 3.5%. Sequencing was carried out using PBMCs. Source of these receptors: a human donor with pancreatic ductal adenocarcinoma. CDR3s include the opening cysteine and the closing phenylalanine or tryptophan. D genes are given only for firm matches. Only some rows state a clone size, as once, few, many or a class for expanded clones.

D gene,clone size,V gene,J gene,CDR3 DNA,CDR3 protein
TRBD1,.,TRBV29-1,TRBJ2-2,TGCAGCGTCGGGACAGCCAACACCGGGGAGCTGTTTTTT,CSVGTANTGELFF
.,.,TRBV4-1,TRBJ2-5,TGCGCCAGCAGCCAAGAATGGGGGCTTAGGGAGACCCAGTACTTC,CASSQEWGLRETQYF
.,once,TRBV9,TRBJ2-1,TGTGCCAGCAGCGTAGGGCTAGGCAGCAATGAGCAGTTCTTC,CASSVGLGSNEQFF
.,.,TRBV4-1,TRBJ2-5,TGCGCCAGCAGCCGCGTGGGGCTAGAAGAGACCCAGTACTTC,CASSRVGLEETQYF
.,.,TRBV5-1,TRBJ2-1,TGCGCCAGCAGCTTGACTGGAGCAGCCAATGAGCAGTTCTTC,CASSLTGAANEQFF
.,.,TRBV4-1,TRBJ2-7,TGCGCCAGCAGCCAGGCCGTTGGCACCTACGAGCAGTACTTC,CASSQAVGTYEQYF
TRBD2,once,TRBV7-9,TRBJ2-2,TGTGCCAGCAGCTTAGAAGGTACCCAACTAGCGGGCAACACCGGGGAGCTGTTTTTT,CASSLEGTQLAGNTGELFF
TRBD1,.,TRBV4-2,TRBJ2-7,TGTGCCAGCAGCCAAGGGGCCAGGGGGTACGTCTACGAGCAGTACTTC,CASSQGARGYVYEQYF
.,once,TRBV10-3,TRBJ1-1,TGTGCCATCAGTGAGGGGGGGGCTTGGGCTGAAGCTTTCTTT,CAISEGGAWAEAFF
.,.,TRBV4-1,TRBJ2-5,TGCGCCAGCAGCCAAGATTGGAGACAGAAAGAGACCCAGTACTTC,CASSQDWRQKETQYF
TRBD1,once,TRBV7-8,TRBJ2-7,TGTGCCAGCAGCTTCCCGGGACAGCGCGAGCAGTACTTC,CASSFPGQREQYF
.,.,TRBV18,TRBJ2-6,TGTGCCAGCTCATCCGAGACTGGGGCGGCTGGGGCCAACGTCCTGACTTTC,CASSSETGAAGANVLTF
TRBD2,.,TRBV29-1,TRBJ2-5,TGCAGCGTTGTCGGGGGGTGGGGCAAAGAGACCCAGTACTTC,CSVVGGWGKETQYF
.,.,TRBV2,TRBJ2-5,TGTGCCAGCAGTGAATACCAGCGGGAGACCCAGTACTTC,CASSEYQRETQYF
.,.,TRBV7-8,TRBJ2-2,TGTGCCAGCACCCCCCGGAGCGTCGGGGAGCTGTTTTTT,CASTPRSVGELFF
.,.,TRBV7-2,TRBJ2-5,TGTGCCAGCAGCTTTGGGGGGATGCGAGGGACCCAGTACTTC,CASSFGGMRGTQYF
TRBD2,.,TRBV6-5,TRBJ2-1,TGTGCCAGCAACCCAACTAGCGGGAGTTACAATGAGCAGTTCTTC,CASNPTSGSYNEQFF
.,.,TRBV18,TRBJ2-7,TGTGCCAGCTCACCGGGGGCAACCGAGCAGTACTTC,CASSPGATEQYF
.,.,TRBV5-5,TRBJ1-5,TGTGCCAGCAGCTTGGCAGGGGGCAATCAGCCCCAGCATTTT,CASSLAGGNQPQHF
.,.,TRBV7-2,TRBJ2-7,TGTGCCAGCAGCTTAGTAGGACTGTTCTACGAGCAGTACTTC,CASSLVGLFYEQYF
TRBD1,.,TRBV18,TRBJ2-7,TGTGCCAGCTCAGCGGGACAGGCTATCACCTACGAGCAGTACTTC,CASSAGQAITYEQYF
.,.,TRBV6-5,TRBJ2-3,TGTGCCAGCAGGTCCCAGGGAGATACGCAGTATTTT,CASRSQGDTQYF
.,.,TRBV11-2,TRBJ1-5,TGTGCCAGCAGTTCCACAGGGAGCTATCAGCCCCAGCATTTT,CASSSTGSYQPQHF
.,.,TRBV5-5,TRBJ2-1,TGTGCCAGCAGCGCGCATCAGGGGCTCTCGTTCTTC,CASSAHQGLSFF
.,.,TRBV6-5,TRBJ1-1,TGTGCCAGCAGTTACTCCGCCCAGGGGGAAGCTTTCTTT,CASSYSAQGEAFF
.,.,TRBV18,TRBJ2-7,TGTGCCAGCTCACCCGGAGGGAGGAGCTCCTACGAGCAGTACTTC,CASSPGGRSSYEQYF
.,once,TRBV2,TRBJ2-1,TGTGCCAGCAGTCCTAGCGCCTCCTACAATGAGCAGTTCTTC,CASSPSASYNEQFF
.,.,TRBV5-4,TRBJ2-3,TGTGCCAGTAATTCTGAGCTAACAGATACGCAGTATTTT,CASNSELTDTQYF
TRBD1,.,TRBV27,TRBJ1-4,TGTGCCAGCAGTGGGGACAGGGCGAGGGAAAAACTGTTTTTT,CASSGDRAREKLFF
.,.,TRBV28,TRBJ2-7,TGTGCCAGCAGTTTACCCGGGACTCGCTCCTACGAGCAGTACTTC,CASSLPGTRSYEQYF
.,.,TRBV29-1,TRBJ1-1,TGCAGCGTTGGCCCTATACTGAACACTGAAGCTTTCTTT,CSVGPILNTEAFF
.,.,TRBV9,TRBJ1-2,TGTGCCAGCAGCGCAGGAGCGGGCCAGTCTTATGGCTACACCTTC,CASSAGAGQSYGYTF
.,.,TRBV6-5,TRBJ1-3,TGTGCCAGCACCCGACAGGCCTACTCTGGAAACACCATATATTTT,CASTRQAYSGNTIYF
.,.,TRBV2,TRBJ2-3,TGTGCCAGCAGGCGGGGCACAGATACGCAGTATTTT,CASRRGTDTQYF
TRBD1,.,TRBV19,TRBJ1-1,TGTGCCAGTAACCCCAGGGGGCTCACTGAAGCTTTCTTT,CASNPRGLTEAFF
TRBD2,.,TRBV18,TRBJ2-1,TGTGCCAGCTCACAAATGCTACTAGCGGGAAGCGGGAATGAGCAGTTCTTC,CASSQMLLAGSGNEQFF
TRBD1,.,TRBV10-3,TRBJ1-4,TGTGCCATCAGTGGGGGACAGGGAGGCGAAAAACTGTTTTTT,CAISGGQGGEKLFF
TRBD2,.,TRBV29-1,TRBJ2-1,TGCAGCGTTGAAGGAGGGGGAACTAGCGGGAGGGTCTTCTTC,CSVEGGGTSGRVFF
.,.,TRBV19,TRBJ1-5,TGTGCCAGTAGTAGGGACATCTATCAGCCCCAGCATTTT,CASSRDIYQPQHF
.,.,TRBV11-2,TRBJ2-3,TGTGCCAGCAGCGCGGGTATCAGCACAGATACGCAGTATTTT,CASSAGISTDTQYF
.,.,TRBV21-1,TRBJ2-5,TGTGCCAGCAGCAAACTCAAGATCTACTCAGAGACCCAGTACTTC,CASSKLKIYSETQYF
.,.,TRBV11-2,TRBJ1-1,TGTGCCAGCAGCTTAACAGGGAGGGTACCTGAAGCTTTCTTT,CASSLTGRVPEAFF
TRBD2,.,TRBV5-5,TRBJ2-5,TGTGCCAGCAGCTTCGAGTCTAGCGGGAGAGGAGAGACCCAGTACTTC,CASSFESSGRGETQYF
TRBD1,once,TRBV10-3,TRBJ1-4,TGTGCCACGGCGGACAGGAATAATGAAAAACTGTTTTTT,CATADRNNEKLFF
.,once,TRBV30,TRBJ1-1,TGTGCCTGGAGTCGGACAGAGTATTCTGAAGCTTTCTTT,CAWSRTEYSEAFF
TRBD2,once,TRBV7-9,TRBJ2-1,TGTGCCAGCAGCTATAGCGGGGGGTACAATGAGCAGTTCTTC,CASSYSGGYNEQFF
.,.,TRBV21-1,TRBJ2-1,TGTGCCAGCCCGCCCCGGACTAGCGGGAGTCACAATGAGCAGTTCTTC,CASPPRTSGSHNEQFF
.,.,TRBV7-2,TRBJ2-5,TGTGCCAGCAGCTTAGGACTGGCTGAGACCCAGTACTTC,CASSLGLAETQYF